This T cell receptor (beta chain) originates from a study of control samples from healthy donors and cancer patients. Trimming took 3 bases from V and 10 from J; bases not matched to a gene: 8. The CDR3 runs 14 residues. Germline loops: CDR1 MGHRA, CDR2 YSYEKL. Repertoires were generated with immunoSEQ multiplex PCR, while TCRdb's copy carries only in-frame clones and drops some. In the table there are roughly 170,000 clones, 90% to 95% of which are singletons. This sequence originates from a man aged 18 to 30 in good health. The genes are TRBV4-1 and TRBJ1-1; 10 bases are a match to TRBD1. The sequencing sample was made of blood. CDR3 sequence (DNA): TGCGCCAGCAGCCACCTCGGACAGGGGGGCGTAGCTTTCTTT. As protein: CASSHLGQGGVAFF.